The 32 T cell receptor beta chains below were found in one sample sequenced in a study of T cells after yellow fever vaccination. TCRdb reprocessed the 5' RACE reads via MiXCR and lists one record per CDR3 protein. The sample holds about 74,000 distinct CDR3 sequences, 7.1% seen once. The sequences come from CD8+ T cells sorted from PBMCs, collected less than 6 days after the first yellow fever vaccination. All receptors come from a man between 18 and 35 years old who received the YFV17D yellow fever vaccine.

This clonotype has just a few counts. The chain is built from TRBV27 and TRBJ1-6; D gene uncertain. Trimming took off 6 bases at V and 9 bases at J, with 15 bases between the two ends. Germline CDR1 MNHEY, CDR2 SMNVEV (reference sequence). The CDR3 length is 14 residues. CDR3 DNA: TGTGCCAGCAGCCTCTGGGTGGAAGTTTCACCCCTCCACTTT. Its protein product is CASSLWVEVSPLHF.

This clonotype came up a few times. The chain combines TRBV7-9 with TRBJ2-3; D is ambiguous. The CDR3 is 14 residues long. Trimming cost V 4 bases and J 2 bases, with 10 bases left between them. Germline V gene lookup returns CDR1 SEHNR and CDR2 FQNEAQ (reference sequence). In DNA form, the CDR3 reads TGTGCCAGCAGCTCCGAGACTTTCACAGATACGCAGTATTTT. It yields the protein CASSSETFTDTQYF.

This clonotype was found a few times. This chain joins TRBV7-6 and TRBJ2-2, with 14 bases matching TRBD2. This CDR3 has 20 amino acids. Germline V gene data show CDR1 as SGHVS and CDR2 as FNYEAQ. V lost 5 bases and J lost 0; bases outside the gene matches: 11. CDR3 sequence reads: CASSPGLAGGHKANTGELFF. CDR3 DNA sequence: TGTGCCAGCAGCCCAGGACTAGCGGGGGGACACAAAGCGAACACCGGGGAGCTGTTTTTT.

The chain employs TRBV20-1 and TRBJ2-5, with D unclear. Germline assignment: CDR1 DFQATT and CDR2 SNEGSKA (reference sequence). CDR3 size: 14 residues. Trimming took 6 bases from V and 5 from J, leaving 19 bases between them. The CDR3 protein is CSAPPPRVVETQYF. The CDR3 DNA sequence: TGCAGTGCCCCCCCTCCTAGGGTGGTGGAGACCCAGTACTTC.

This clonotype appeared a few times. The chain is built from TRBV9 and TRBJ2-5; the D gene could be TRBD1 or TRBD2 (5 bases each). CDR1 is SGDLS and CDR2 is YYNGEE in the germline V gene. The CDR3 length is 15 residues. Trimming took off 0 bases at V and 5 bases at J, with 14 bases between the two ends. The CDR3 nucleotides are TGTGCCAGCAGCGTAGAGGGTTCAGGGACGGAGACCCAGTACTTC. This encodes CASSVEGSGTETQYF.

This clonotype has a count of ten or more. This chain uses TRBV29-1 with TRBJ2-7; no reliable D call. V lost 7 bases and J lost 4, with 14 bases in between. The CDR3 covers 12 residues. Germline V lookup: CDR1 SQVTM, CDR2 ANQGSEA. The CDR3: CSARTGPYEQYF. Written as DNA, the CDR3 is TGCAGCGCCAGGACCGGCCCATACGAGCAGTACTTC.

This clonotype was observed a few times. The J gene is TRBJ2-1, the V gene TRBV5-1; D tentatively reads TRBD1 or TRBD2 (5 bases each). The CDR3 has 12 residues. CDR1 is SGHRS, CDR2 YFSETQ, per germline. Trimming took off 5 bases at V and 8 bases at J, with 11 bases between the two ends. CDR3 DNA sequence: TGCGCCAGCAGACGAGGGGCCGATGAGCAGTTCTTC. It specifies CASRRGADEQFF.

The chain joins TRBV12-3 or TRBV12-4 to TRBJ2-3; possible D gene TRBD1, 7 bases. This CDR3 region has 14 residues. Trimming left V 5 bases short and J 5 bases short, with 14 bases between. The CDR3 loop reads CASSLRQGGDTQYF. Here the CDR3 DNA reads TGTGCCAGCAGTCTCAGACAGGGAGGAGATACGCAGTATTTT.

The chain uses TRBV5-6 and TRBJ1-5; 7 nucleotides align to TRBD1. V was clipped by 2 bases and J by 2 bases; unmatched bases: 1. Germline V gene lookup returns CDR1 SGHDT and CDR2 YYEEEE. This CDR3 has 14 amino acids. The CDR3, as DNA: TGTGCCAGCAGCTTTGGACAGGGCAATCAGCCCCAGCATTTT. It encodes CASSFGQGNQPQHF.

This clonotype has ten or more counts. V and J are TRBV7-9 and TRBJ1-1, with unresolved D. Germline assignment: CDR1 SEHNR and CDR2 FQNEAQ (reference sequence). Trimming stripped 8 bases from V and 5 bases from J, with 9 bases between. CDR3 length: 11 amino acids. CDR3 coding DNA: TGTGCCAGCCTGACGGGGACTGAAGCTTTCTTT. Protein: CASLTGTEAFF.

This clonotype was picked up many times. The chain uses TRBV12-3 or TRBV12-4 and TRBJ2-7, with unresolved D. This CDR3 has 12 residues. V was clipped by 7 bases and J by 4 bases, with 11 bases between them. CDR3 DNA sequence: TGTGCCAGCAACGGGTCACTTTACGAGCAGTACGTC. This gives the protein CASNGSLYEQYV.

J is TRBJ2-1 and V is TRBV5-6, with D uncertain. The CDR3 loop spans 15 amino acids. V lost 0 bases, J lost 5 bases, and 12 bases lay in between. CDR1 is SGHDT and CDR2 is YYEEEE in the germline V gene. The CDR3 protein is CASSLGNRPHNEQFF. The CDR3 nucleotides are TGTGCCAGCAGCTTGGGGAACCGCCCCCACAATGAGCAGTTCTTC.

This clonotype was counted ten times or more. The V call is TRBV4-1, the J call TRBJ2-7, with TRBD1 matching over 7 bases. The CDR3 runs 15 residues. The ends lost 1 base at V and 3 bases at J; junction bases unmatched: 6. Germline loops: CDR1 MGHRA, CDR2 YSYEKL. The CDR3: CASSQARDSYYEQYV. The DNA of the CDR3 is TGCGCCAGCAGCCAAGCCCGGGACAGCTACTACGAGCAGTACGTC.

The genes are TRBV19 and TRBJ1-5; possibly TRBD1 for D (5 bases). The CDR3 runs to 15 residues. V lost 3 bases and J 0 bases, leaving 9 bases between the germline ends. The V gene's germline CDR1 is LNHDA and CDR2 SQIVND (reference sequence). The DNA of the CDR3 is TGTGCCAGTAGTATGACAGATTATAGCAATCAGCCCCAGCATTTT. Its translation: CASSMTDYSNQPQHF.

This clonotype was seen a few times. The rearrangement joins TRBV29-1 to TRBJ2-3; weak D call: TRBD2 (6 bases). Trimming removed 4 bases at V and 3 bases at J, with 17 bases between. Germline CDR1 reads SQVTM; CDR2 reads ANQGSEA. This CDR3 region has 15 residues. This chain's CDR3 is CSVVGASRETDTQYF. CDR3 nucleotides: TGCAGCGTTGTCGGGGCATCCCGGGAGACAGATACGCAGTATTTT.

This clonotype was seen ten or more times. CDR3 sequence: CASSLTGTCCYTF. In DNA, the CDR3 is TGCGCCAGCAGCTTGACCGGGACATGCTGCTACACCTTC. This chain links TRBV4-1 with TRBJ1-2, with D perhaps matching TRBD1 (6 bases). Trimming cost V 5 bases and J 9 bases, with 16 bases left between them. The CDR3 length is 13 residues. CDR1 and CDR2 (germline): MGHRA, YSYEKL.

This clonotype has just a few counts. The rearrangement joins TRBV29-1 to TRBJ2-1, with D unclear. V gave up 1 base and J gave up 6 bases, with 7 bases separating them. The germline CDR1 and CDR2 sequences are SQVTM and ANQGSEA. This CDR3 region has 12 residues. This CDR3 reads CSVEVLSNEQFF. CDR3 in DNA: TGCAGCGTTGAAGTGCTTTCCAATGAGCAGTTCTTC.

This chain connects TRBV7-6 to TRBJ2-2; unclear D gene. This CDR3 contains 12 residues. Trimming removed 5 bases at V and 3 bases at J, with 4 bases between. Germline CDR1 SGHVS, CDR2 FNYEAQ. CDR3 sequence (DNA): TGTGCCAGCAGCAGATACACCGGGGAGCTGTTTTTT. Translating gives CASSRYTGELFF. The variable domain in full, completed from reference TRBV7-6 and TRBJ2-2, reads GAGVSQSPRYKVTKRGQDVALRCDPISGHVSLYWYRQALGQGPEFLTYFNYEAQQDKSGLPNDRFSAERPEGSISTLTIQRTEQRDSAMYRCASSRYTGELFFGEGSRLTVL.

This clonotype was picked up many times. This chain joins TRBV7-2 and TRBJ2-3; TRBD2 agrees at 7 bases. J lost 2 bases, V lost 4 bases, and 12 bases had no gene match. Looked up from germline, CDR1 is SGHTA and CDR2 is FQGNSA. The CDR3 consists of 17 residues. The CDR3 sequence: CASSSQFSGKPTDTQYF. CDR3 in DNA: TGTGCCAGCAGCTCCCAGTTCAGCGGGAAACCCACAGATACGCAGTATTTT.

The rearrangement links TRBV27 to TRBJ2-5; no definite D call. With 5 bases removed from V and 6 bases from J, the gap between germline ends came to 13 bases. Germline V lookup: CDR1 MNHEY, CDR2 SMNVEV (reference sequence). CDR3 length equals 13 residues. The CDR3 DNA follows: TGTGCCAGCAGTCCGATGGGGTGGAAGACCCAGTACTTC. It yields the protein CASSPMGWKTQYF.

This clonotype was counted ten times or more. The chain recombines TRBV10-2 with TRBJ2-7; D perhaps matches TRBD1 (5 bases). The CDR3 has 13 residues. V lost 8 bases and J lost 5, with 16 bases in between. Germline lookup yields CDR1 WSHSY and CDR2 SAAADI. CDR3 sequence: CASEVPGIHEQYF. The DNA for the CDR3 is TGCGCCAGCGAAGTACCAGGGATCCACGAGCAGTACTTC.

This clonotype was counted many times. The CDR3 DNA reads as TGTGCCAGCAGCCAATATACACTAGCGGATTATAGCACAGATACGCAGTATTTT. Amino acid sequence: CASSQYTLADYSTDTQYF. The chain is built from TRBV4-2 and TRBJ2-3; 8 bases fit TRBD2. In germline, CDR1 is LGHNA, CDR2 YNFKEQ. The V segment lost 2 bases and the J segment 0 bases; nucleotides outside the gene matches: 10. There are 18 residues in the CDR3.

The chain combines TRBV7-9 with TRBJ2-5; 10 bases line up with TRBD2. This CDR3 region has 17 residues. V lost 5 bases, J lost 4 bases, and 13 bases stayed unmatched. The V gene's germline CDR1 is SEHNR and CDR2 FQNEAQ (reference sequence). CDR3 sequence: CASSNILAGDIIETQYF. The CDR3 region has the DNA TGTGCCAGCAGCAATATTCTAGCGGGGGACATAATAGAGACCCAGTACTTC.

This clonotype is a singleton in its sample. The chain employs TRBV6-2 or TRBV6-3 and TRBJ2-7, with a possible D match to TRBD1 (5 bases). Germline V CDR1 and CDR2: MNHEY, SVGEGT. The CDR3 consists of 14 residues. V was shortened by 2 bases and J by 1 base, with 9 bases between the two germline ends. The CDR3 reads CASSYGASSYEQYV. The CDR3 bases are TGTGCCAGCAGTTACGGGGCGAGTTCCTACGAGCAGTACGTC.

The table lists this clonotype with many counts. Here the CDR3 DNA reads TGTGCCAGCAGTCTCGTCGACAGAGACACAGATACGCAGTATTTT. It encodes CASSLVDRDTDTQYF. The gene calls are TRBV27 and TRBJ2-3; tentatively, D is TRBD1 (5 bases). Trimming stripped 5 bases from V and 2 bases from J, with 14 bases between. CDR3 size: 15 residues. The V gene's germline CDR1 is MNHEY and CDR2 SMNVEV (reference sequence).

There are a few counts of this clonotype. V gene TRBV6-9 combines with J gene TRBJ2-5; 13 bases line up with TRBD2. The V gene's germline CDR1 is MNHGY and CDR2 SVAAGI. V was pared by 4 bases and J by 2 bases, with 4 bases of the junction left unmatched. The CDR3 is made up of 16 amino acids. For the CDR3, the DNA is TGTGCCAGCAGTTCGCGACTAGCGGGGGGACAAGAGACCCAGTACTTC. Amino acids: CASSSRLAGGQETQYF.

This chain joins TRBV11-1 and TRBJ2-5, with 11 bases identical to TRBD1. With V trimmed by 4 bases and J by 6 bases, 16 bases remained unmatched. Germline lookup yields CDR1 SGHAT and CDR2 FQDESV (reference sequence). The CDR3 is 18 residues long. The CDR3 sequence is CASSSSRPRDRGEQTQYF. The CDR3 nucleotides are TGTGCCAGCAGCTCCTCCCGCCCACGGGACAGGGGGGAACAGACCCAGTACTTC.

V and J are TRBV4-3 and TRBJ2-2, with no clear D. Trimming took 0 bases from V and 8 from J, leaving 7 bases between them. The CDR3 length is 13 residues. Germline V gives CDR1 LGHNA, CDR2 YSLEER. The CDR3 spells CASSQETGGELFF. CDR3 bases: TGCGCCAGCAGCCAAGAGACCGGGGGGGAGCTGTTTTTT.

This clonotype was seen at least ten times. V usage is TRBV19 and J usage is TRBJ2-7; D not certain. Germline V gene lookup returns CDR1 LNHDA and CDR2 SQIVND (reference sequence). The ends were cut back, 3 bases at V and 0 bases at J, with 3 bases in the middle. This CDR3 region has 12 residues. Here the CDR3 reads CASSMSSYEQYF. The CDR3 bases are TGTGCCAGTAGTATGTCCTCCTACGAGCAGTACTTC.

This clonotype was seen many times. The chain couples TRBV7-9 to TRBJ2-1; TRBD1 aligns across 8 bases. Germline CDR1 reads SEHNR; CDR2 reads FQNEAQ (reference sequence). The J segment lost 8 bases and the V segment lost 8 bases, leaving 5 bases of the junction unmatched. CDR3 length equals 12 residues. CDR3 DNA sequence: TGTGCCAGCCGGACAGGGTTTGATGAGCAGTTCTTC. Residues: CASRTGFDEQFF.

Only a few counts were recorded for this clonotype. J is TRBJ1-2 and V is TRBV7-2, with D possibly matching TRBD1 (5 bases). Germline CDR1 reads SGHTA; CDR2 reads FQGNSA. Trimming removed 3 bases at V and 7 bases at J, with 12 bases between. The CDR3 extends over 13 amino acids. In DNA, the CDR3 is TGTGCCAGCAGCTTCGTCAGGGCTGGTGGCTACACCTTC. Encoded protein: CASSFVRAGGYTF.

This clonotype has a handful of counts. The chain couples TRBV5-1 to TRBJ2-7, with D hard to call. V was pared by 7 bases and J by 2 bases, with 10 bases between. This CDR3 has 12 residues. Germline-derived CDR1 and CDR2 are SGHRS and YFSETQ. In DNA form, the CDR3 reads TGCGCCAGCTTTCTAGTTCCCTACGAGCAGTACTTC. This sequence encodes CASFLVPYEQYF.